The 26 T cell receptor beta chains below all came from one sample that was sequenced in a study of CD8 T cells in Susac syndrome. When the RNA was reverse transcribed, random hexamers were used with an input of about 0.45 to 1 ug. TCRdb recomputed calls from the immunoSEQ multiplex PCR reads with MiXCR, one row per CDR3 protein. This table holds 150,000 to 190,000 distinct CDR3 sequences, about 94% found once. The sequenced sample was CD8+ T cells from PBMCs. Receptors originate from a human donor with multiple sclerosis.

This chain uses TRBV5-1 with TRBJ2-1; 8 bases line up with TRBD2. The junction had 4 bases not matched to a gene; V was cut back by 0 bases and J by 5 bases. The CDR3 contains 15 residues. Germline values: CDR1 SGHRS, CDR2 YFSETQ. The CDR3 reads CASSLAATSDNEQFF. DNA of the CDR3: TGCGCCAGCAGCTTGGCCGCGACTAGCGACAATGAGCAGTTCTTC. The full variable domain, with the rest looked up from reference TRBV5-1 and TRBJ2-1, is KAGVTQTPRYLIKTRGQQVTLSCSPISGHRSVSWYQQTPGQGLQFLFEYFSETQRNKGNFPGRFSGRQFSNSRSEMNVSTLELGDSALYLCASSLAATSDNEQFFGPGTRLTVL.

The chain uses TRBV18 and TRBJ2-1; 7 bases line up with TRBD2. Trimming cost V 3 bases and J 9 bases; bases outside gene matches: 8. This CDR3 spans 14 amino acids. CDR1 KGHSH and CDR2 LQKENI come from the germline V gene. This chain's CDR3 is CASSPPLTGGEQFF. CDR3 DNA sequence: TGTGCCAGCTCACCCCCTTTAACGGGAGGTGAGCAGTTCTTC. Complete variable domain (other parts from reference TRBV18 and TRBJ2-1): NAGVMQNPRHLVRRRGQEARLRCSPMKGHSHVYWYRQLPEEGLKFMVYLQKENIIDESGMPKERFSAEFPKEGPSILRIQQVVRGDSAAYFCASSPPLTGGEQFFGPGTRLTVL.

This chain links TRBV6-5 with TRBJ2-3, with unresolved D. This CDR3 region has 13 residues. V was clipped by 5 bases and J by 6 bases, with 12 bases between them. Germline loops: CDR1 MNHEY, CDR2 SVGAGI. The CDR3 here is CASSTLLGDTQYF. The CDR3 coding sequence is TGTGCCAGCAGTACCCTCCTTGGGGATACGCAGTATTTT.

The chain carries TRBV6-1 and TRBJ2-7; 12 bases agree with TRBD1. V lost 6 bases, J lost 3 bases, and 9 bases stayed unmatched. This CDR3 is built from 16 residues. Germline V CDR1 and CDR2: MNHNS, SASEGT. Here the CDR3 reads CASRSGTGGPHYEQYF. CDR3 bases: TGTGCCAGCAGATCCGGGACAGGGGGCCCGCACTACGAGCAGTACTTC.

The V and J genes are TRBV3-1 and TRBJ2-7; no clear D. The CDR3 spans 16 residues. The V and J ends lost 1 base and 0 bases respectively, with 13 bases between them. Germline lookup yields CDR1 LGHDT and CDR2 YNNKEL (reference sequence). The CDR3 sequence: CASSQGRVESSYEQYF. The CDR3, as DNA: TGTGCCAGCAGCCAAGGTCGGGTGGAAAGCTCCTACGAGCAGTACTTC.

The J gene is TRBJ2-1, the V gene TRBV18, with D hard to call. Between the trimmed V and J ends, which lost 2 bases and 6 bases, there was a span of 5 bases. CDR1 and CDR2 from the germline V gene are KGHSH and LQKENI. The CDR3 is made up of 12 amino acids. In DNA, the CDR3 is TGTGCCAGCTCACCAATATTCAATGAGCAGTTCTTC. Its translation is CASSPIFNEQFF.

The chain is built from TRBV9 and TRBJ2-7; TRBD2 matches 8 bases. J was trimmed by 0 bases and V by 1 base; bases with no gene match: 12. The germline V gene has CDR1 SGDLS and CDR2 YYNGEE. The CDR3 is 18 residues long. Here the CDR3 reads CASSVSSGDKRSSYEQYF. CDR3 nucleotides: TGTGCCAGCAGCGTAAGTAGCGGGGACAAAAGGAGCTCCTACGAGCAGTACTTC.

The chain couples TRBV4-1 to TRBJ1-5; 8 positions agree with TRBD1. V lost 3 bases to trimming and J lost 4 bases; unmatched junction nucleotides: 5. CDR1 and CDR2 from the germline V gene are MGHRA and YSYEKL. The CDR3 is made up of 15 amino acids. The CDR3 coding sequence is TGCGCCAGCAGCCAGAGACAGGGGACAAATCAGCCCCAGCATTTT. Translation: CASSQRQGTNQPQHF.

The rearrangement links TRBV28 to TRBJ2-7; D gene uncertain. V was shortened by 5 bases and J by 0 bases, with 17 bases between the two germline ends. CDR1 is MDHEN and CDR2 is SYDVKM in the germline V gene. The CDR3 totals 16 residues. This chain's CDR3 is CASSLTTFLPSYEQYF. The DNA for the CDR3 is TGTGCCAGCAGTCTTACGACCTTCCTCCCCTCCTACGAGCAGTACTTC.

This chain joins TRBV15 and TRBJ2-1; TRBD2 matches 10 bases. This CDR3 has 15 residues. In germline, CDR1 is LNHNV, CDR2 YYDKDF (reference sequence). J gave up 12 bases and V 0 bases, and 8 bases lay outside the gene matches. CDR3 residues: CATSRDSAGGPWQFF. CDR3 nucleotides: TGTGCCACCAGCAGAGATTCAGCGGGGGGGCCTTGGCAGTTCTTC. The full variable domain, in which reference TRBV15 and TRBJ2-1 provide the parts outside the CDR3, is DAMVIQNPRYQVTQFGKPVTLSCSQTLNHNVMYWYQQKSSQAPKLLFHYYDKDFNNEADTPDNFQSRRPNTSFCFLDIRSPGLGDTAMYLCATSRDSAGGPWQFFGPGTRLTVL.

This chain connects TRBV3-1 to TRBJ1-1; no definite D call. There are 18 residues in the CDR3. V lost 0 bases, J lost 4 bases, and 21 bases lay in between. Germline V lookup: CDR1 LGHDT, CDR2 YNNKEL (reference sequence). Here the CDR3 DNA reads TGTGCCAGCAGCCAAGAGTGGGGAAGGAGTACGAAATCCACTGAAGCTTTCTTT. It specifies CASSQEWGRSTKSTEAFF.

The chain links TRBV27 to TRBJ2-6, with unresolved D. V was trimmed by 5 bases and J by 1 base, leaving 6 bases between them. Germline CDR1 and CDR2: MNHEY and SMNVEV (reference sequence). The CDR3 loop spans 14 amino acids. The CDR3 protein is CASSKGSGANVLTF. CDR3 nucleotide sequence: TGTGCCAGCAGTAAGGGATCTGGGGCCAACGTCCTGACTTTC.

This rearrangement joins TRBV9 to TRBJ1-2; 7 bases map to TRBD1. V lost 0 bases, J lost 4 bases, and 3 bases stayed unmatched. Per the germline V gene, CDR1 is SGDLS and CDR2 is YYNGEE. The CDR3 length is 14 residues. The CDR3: CASSVGDSLYGYTF. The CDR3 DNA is TGTGCCAGCAGCGTAGGGGACAGCCTCTATGGCTACACCTTC.

The DNA for the CDR3 is TGTGCCAGCAGTCTGGGGGGCTCCGAGCAGTACTTC. Amino acid sequence: CASSLGGSEQYF. The chain joins TRBV25-1 to TRBJ2-7, with D tentatively TRBD1 or TRBD2 (6 bases each). Deletions cut 5 bases from V and 6 bases from J, with 11 bases between. The CDR3 loop spans 12 amino acids. From germline, CDR1 is MGHDK and CDR2 SYGVNS.

The CDR3 DNA follows: TGCGCCAGCAGCCAAGATGCGGCACAGGCGGCCAATCAGCCCCAGCATTTT. It codes for CASSQDAAQAANQPQHF. The gene calls are TRBV4-1 and TRBJ1-5; tentatively, D is TRBD1 (5 bases). V was shortened by 0 bases and J by 3 bases, with 15 bases between the two germline ends. The germline V gene encodes CDR1 MGHRA and CDR2 YSYEKL. CDR3 length: 17 residues.

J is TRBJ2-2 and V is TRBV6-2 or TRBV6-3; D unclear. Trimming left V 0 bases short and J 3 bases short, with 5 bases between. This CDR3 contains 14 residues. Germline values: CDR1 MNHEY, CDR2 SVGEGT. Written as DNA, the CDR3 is TGTGCCAGCAGTTACTCCCAATACACCGGGGAGCTGTTTTTT. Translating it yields CASSYSQYTGELFF.

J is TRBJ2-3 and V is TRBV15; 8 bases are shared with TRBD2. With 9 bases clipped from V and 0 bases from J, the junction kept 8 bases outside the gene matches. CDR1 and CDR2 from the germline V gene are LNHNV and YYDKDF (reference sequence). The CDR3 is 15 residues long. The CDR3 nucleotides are TGTGCCACGGGATTAAAGCGGGGGAGCACAGATACGCAGTATTTT. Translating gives CATGLKRGSTDTQYF.

CDR3 DNA: TGTGCCAGCAGTTCCCTCGCGGGGGAGGGCACCTACAATGAGCAGTTCTTC. Encoded protein: CASSSLAGEGTYNEQFF. The genes are TRBV6-2 or TRBV6-3 and TRBJ2-1; 7 bases fit TRBD2. V gave up 4 bases and J gave up 2 bases; unmatched junction bases: 11. The length of the CDR3 is 17 residues. Germline lookup yields CDR1 MNHEY and CDR2 SVGEGT.

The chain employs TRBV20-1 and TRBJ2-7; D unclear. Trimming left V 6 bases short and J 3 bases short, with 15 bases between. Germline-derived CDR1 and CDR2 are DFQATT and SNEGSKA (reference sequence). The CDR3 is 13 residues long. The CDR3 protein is CSALQRSGYEQYF. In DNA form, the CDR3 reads TGCAGTGCACTACAGAGATCAGGCTACGAGCAGTACTTC.

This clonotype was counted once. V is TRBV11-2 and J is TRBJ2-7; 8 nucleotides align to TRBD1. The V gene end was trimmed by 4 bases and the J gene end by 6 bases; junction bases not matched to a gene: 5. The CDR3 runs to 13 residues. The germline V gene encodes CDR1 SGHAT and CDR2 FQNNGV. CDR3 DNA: TGTGCCAGCAGCTCCCAGGGGGCGGCCGAGCAGTACTTC. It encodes CASSSQGAAEQYF.

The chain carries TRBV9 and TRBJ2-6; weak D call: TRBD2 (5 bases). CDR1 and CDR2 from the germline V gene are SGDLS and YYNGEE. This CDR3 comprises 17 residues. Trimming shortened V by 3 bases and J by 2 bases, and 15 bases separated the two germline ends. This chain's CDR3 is CASSAPVSGAGANVLTF. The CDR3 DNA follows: TGTGCCAGCAGCGCACCAGTTTCCGGGGCTGGGGCCAACGTCCTGACTTTC.

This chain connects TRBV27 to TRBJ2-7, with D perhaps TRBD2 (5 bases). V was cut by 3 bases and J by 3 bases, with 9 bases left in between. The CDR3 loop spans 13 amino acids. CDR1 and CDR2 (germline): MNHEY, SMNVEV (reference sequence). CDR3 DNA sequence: TGTGCCAGCAGTTTGAGCGGCGTCTACGAGCAGTACTTC. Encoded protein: CASSLSGVYEQYF.

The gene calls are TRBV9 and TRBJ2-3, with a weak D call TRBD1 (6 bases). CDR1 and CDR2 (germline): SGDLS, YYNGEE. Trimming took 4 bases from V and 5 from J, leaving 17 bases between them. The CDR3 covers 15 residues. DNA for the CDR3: TGTGCCAGCAGCCCCCACCGACAGGTTCAAGATACGCAGTATTTT. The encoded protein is CASSPHRQVQDTQYF.

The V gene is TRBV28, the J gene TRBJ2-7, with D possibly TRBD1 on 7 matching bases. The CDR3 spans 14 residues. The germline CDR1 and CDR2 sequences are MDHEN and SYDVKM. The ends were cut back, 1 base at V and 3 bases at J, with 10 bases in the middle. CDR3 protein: CASSLSQGGYEQYF. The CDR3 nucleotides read TGTGCCAGCAGTTTATCGCAGGGGGGCTACGAGCAGTACTTC.

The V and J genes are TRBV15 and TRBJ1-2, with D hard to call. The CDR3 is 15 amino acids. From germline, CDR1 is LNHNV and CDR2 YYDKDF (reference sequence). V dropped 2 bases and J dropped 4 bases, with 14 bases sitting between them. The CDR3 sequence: CATSRTEHPRYGYTF. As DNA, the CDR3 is TGTGCCACCAGCAGAACGGAACATCCCCGCTATGGCTACACCTTC.

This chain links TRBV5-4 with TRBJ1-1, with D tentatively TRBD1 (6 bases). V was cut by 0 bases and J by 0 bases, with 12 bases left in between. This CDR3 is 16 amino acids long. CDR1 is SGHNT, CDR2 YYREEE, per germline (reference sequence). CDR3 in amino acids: CASSLGQETMNTEAFF. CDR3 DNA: TGTGCCAGCAGCTTGGGACAGGAAACTATGAACACTGAAGCTTTCTTT.